The sequence of this T cell receptor beta chain was determined in a study of Tregs in tolerant kidney transplant recipients. Notes on the study in general: Donor-specific Treg expansion exceeded global Treg expansion in tolerant patients, suggesting antigen drive.

The method was immunoSEQ multiplex PCR; TCRdb's version includes in-frame clones alone and lacks a portion of them. The profile shows tens of thousands of clones, about 88% of them singletons. Germline values: CDR1 SQVTM, CDR2 ANQGSEA. The CDR3 runs to 14 residues. J was trimmed by 5 bases and V by 4 bases; bases with no gene match: 5. Details on this clone: Its antigen is undetermined.

This TCR came from a human donor who received a combined kidney and bone marrow transplant. The genes are TRBV29-1 and TRBJ2-5, with 12 bases that match TRBD2. Material: CD4+ T cells from blood, obtained before the transplant. CDR3 in amino acids: CSVAGLAGSETQYF. Written as DNA, the CDR3 is TGCAGCGTTGCTGGACTAGCGGGGTCGGAGACCCAGTACTTC.